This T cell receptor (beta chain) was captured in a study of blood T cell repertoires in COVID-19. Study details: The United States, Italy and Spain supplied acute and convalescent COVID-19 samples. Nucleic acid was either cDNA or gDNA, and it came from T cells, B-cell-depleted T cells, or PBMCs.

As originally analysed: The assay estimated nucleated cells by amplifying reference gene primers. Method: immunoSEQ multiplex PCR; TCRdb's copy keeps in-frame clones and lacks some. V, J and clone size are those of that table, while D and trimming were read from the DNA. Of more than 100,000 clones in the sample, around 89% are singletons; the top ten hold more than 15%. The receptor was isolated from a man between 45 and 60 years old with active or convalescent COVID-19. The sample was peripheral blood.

The CDR3 spells CASSLGQGMNTEAFF. CDR3 DNA sequence: TGCGCCAGCAGCTTGGGACAGGGGATGAACACTGAAGCTTTCTTT. The gene calls are TRBV5-1 and TRBJ1-1; TRBD1 matches at 8 bases. The length of the CDR3 is 15 residues. Germline CDR1 and CDR2: SGHRS and YFSETQ. V gave up 0 bases and J gave up 0 bases; unmatched junction bases: 1.